What follows is one T cell receptor beta chain and its context. Its antigen is still unknown. This entry comes from a study of vaccination effects on CD4 cells after COVID-19. About the research overall: After the second dose, samples were taken at median day 72. Findings and limits, study-wide: There was only 1 of 255 vaccine-induced clones in healthy vaccinees that cross-reacted with common cold coronaviruses. Among infection- and vaccine-induced clones, marked clonal contraction occurred late after vaccination.

With roughly 10 days of culture completed, CD4+ T cells were isolated. The vaccine given was either BNT162b2 or mRNA-1273, in two doses. CDR1 and CDR2 from the germline V gene are SGHKS and YYEKEE (reference sequence). The CDR3 has 15 residues. The V and J ends lost 4 bases and 4 bases, in that order; junction bases with no gene match: 7. TCRdb's copy holds only in-frame clones and misses some; the assay was immunoSEQ multiplex PCR. The profile shows tens of thousands of clones, roughly 73% of them singletons. This clonotype was obtained from a human donor who received a COVID-19 vaccine. The source was CD4+ T cells from PBMCs cultured without peptide, collected after COVID-19 vaccination. The chain links TRBV5-5 to TRBJ1-3, with 8 nucleotides matching TRBD1. As DNA, the CDR3 is TGTGCCAGCAGCGCCACGACAGGGGTAGGAAACACCATATATTTT. Protein: CASSATTGVGNTIYF. Based on the CDR3 plus reference TRBV5-5 and TRBJ1-3, the full variable domain is DAGVTQSPTHLIKTRGQQVTLRCSPISGHKSVSWYQQVLGQGPQFIFQYYEKEERGRGNFPDRFSARQFPNYSSELNVNALLLGDSALYLCASSATTGVGNTIYFGEGSWLTVV.